The subject of this entry is one T cell receptor (beta chain). This sample was taken from a study of Ad26.COV2.S vaccination and SARS-CoV-2 variants. Treatment here: some 20 received Ad26.COV2.S at low or high dose, single or two shots; a few received placebo; per-sample allocation not given. Sampling happened 63 days after the first vaccine or placebo injection. Recruitment in Boston yielded a donor of adult age, 18-55 years. Clones were read by immunoSEQ multiplex PCR, and TCRdb kept only the in-frame ones, dropping some. Among 410,000 or so clones listed, about nine tenths were seen once. After removal of 4 bases from V and 0 bases from J, the junction contained 9 bases not matched to a gene. Germline values: CDR1 MNHEY, CDR2 SVGEGT. There are 17 residues in the CDR3.

The sequenced sample was peripheral blood, obtained in a trial of Ad26.COV2.S vaccine versus placebo. The chain employs TRBV6-2 or TRBV6-3 and TRBJ1-5, with 7 bases identical to TRBD1. The TCR comes from a person between 18 and 65 years old who received the Ad26.COV2.S COVID-19 vaccine or a placebo. CDR3 protein: CASSSNRDSISNQPQHF. CDR3 DNA sequence: TGTGCCAGCAGTTCGAACCGGGACAGCATTAGCAATCAGCCCCAGCATTTT.